What follows are 24 T cell receptor beta chains derived from one specimen sequenced in a study of T cell repertoires in cytomegalovirus infection. The antigens of these receptors remain unknown. TCRdb passed the reads through MiXCR, listing each CDR3 protein once. The sample records approximately 910,000 distinct CDR3 sequences, around 32% being singletons. Sequenced here: cultured CD8+ T cells from PBMCs, sampled from culture after CMV antigen stimulation. The receptor set was obtained from a human donor in good health (CMV status not recorded). Some clones in this sample may be carry-over from other donors' samples.

The chain is built from TRBV19 and TRBJ2-2; no definite D call. Trimming cost V 7 bases and J 7 bases, with 13 bases left between them. Germline values: CDR1 LNHDA, CDR2 SQIVND (reference sequence). The CDR3 has 13 amino acids. Here the CDR3 reads CASISWVDGELFF. CDR3 bases: TGTGCCAGTATCTCTTGGGTGGACGGGGAGCTGTTTTTT. The full variable domain, its missing parts supplied by reference TRBV19 and TRBJ2-2, is DGGITQSPKYLFRKEGQNVTLSCEQNLNHDAMYWYRQDPGQGLRLIYYSQIVNDFQKGDIAEGYSVSREKKESFPLTVTSAQKNPTAFYLCASISWVDGELFFGEGSRLTVL.

Turning to this clonotype: A much larger clonotype is one base distant, so this may be a read error. This rearrangement joins TRBV7-9 to TRBJ2-1, with 7 bases matching TRBD2. Germline V gene data show CDR1 as SEHNR and CDR2 as FQNEAQ (reference sequence). The CDR3 extends over 13 amino acids. The V gene end was trimmed by 7 bases and the J gene end by 6 bases; junction bases not matched to a gene: 6. CDR3 nucleotide sequence: TGTGCCAGCAACATTGGGACTATCAATGAGCAGTTCTTC. Amino acids: CASNIGTINEQFF.

This clonotype was detected only a few times. The rearrangement links TRBV7-2 to TRBJ1-5; no firm D call. Germline values: CDR1 SGHTA, CDR2 FQGNSA. This CDR3 has 14 residues. Trimming pared 5 bases from V and 5 bases from J, leaving 13 bases between. DNA of the CDR3: TGTGCCAGCAGCCTGCTTGGCGGTTATCAGCCCCAGCATTTT. This codes for CASSLLGGYQPQHF.

CDR3 in DNA: TGTGCCAGCATACTAGCGGACACCGGGGAGCTGTTTTTT. Translation: CASILADTGELFF. V is TRBV7-6 and J is TRBJ2-2; 8 positions match TRBD2. In germline, CDR1 is SGHVS, CDR2 FNYEAQ. Unmatched junction bases numbered 1, after V lost 7 bases and J lost 3 bases. The CDR3 totals 13 residues.

V is TRBV6-2 or TRBV6-3 and J is TRBJ2-7; either TRBD1 or TRBD2 may supply D (5 bases each). CDR1 and CDR2 from the germline V gene are MNHEY and SVGEGT. This CDR3 contains 16 residues. V dropped 5 bases and J dropped 3 bases, with 20 bases sitting between them. The CDR3 sequence is CASSDPRDGPFYEQYV. CDR3 nucleotides: TGTGCCAGCAGTGACCCCCGGGACGGCCCTTTCTACGAGCAGTACGTC.

The chain uses TRBV28 and TRBJ2-1, with D possibly TRBD1 on 6 matching bases. The CDR3 runs to 15 residues. V was cut by 6 bases and J by 6 bases, with 18 bases left in between. Germline loops: CDR1 MDHEN, CDR2 SYDVKM. The CDR3 here is CASSLGTSRVNEQFF. In DNA form, the CDR3 reads TGTGCCAGCAGCTTAGGGACATCTAGGGTCAATGAGCAGTTCTTC.

This clonotype was found a few times. The chain has TRBV2 and TRBJ1-1, with D possibly matching TRBD1 (5 bases). This CDR3 contains 14 residues. Germline CDR1 reads SNHLY; CDR2 reads FYNNEI. V lost 7 bases and J lost 1, with 13 bases in between. The CDR3 loop is CASTGTQTNTEAFF. The CDR3 region has the DNA TGTGCCAGCACCGGGACCCAAACGAACACTGAAGCTTTCTTT.

The chain employs TRBV2 and TRBJ2-3; a weak D match, TRBD2 (6 bases). The germline CDR1 and CDR2 sequences are SNHLY and FYNNEI. This CDR3 has 14 residues. Trimming took off 7 bases at V and 0 bases at J, with 11 bases between the two ends. For the CDR3, the DNA is TGTGCCAGCAACCGGGACTCTAGCACAGATACGCAGTATTTT. Translated: CASNRDSSTDTQYF.

This clonotype appeared a few times. This sequence joins TRBV7-9 and TRBJ1-1; tentatively, D is TRBD1 (6 bases). This CDR3 region has 16 residues. Germline V lookup: CDR1 SEHNR, CDR2 FQNEAQ (reference sequence). In nucleotides, the CDR3 is TGTGTGACGTTCAGTGACCAGGGGTCCACGAACACTGAAGCTTTCTTT. Amino acids: CVTFSDQGSTNTEAFF.

This chain connects TRBV20-1 to TRBJ1-1, with D unclear. CDR1 and CDR2 (germline): DFQATT, SNEGSKA (reference sequence). The germline V and J ends were trimmed by 6 bases and 5 bases, with 10 bases remaining between them. There are 11 residues in the CDR3. CDR3 loop: CSAFPGTEAFF. CDR3 nucleotides: TGCAGTGCCTTTCCTGGAACTGAAGCTTTCTTT.

The table lists this clonotype with many counts. CDR3 nucleotides: TGTGCCAGCAGGCGGGACAGATACTCCTACGAGCAGTACTTC. Translation gives CASRRDRYSYEQYF. The J gene is TRBJ2-7, the V gene TRBV6-5; TRBD1 is a possible D gene (7 bases). From germline, CDR1 is MNHEY and CDR2 SVGAGI. This CDR3 comprises 14 residues. Trimming cost V 6 bases and J 0 bases, with 12 bases left between them.

The table lists this clonotype with many counts. The V gene is TRBV7-2, the J gene TRBJ1-5, with D possibly being TRBD1 (5 bases). Trimming removed 7 bases from V and 6 bases from J, with 10 bases in between. The CDR3 sequence is 12 residues long. Germline V gene lookup returns CDR1 SGHTA and CDR2 FQGNSA. The CDR3 DNA reads TGTGCCAGCACTCAGGGCAGTCAGCCCCAGCATTTT. This gives the protein CASTQGSQPQHF.

The J gene is TRBJ2-5, the V gene TRBV7-4; tentatively, D is TRBD2 (7 bases). Per the germline V gene, CDR1 is SGHVT and CDR2 is SQSDAQ. The CDR3 totals 14 residues. Trimming stripped 8 bases from V and 5 bases from J, with 18 bases between. The CDR3 nucleotides read TGTGCCAGCGGGACCCGGGGGGCGTTTGAGACCCAGTACTTC. Translation: CASGTRGAFETQYF.

The J gene is TRBJ2-3, the V gene TRBV6-1; D not resolved. CDR3 length equals 14 residues. The germline V gene encodes CDR1 MNHNS and CDR2 SASEGT. The V gene lost 3 bases and the J gene lost 5 bases, with 12 bases spanning the gap. CDR3 residues: CASSERQPQDTQYF. DNA of the CDR3: TGTGCCAGCAGTGAGCGGCAGCCCCAAGATACGCAGTATTTT.

J is TRBJ2-3 and V is TRBV7-9; D possibly corresponds to TRBD2 (6 bases). V was cut by 6 bases and J by 0 bases, with 19 bases left in between. Germline V gene sequence: CDR1 SEHNR, CDR2 FQNEAQ (reference sequence). This CDR3 is 17 amino acids long. DNA for the CDR3: TGTGCCAGCAGTCCCCCTTTAGCGGAAACTAGCACAGATACGCAGTATTTT. It encodes CASSPPLAETSTDTQYF.

The chain couples TRBV10-2 to TRBJ1-5; possibly TRBD1 for D (6 bases). Trimming pared 0 bases from V and 5 bases from J, leaving 14 bases between. Germline CDR1 WSHSY, CDR2 SAAADI. This CDR3 spans 16 amino acids. CDR3 region: CASSESDRSIYQPQHF. DNA for the CDR3: TGCGCCAGCAGTGAGTCGGACAGATCGATTTATCAGCCCCAGCATTTT.

The chain recombines TRBV2 with TRBJ1-2; TRBD1 aligns across 8 bases. The CDR3 runs 14 residues. Germline V lookup: CDR1 SNHLY, CDR2 FYNNEI. Trimming cost V 10 bases and J 2 bases; bases outside gene matches: 9. CDR3 DNA sequence: TGTGCCATACTCACAACAGGGGGGAACTATGGCTACACCTTC. Its protein is CAILTTGGNYGYTF.

The chain combines TRBV12-3 or TRBV12-4 with TRBJ2-5; 9 bases map to TRBD1. V lost 5 bases and J lost 7; bases outside the gene matches: 11. The CDR3 contains 15 residues. The DNA of the CDR3 is TGTGCCAGCAGTGTTTGGGCCAGGGGACAGGGGACCCAGTACTTC. This gives the protein CASSVWARGQGTQYF.

The chain is built from TRBV4-1 and TRBJ1-1; D is possibly TRBD1 (5 bases). Germline CDR1 reads MGHRA; CDR2 reads YSYEKL. Trimming took 0 bases from V and 5 from J, leaving 16 bases between them. This CDR3 region has 16 residues. CDR3: CASSQEALQGRTEAFF. The CDR3 region has the DNA TGCGCCAGCAGCCAAGAAGCCCTCCAGGGCCGAACTGAAGCTTTCTTT.

This clonotype has ten or more counts. The chain recombines TRBV12-3 or TRBV12-4 with TRBJ2-4; D is undetermined. The length of the CDR3 is 13 residues. V was shortened by 4 bases and J by 1 base, with 5 bases between the two germline ends. The CDR3 DNA reads TGTGCCAGCAGTTCCCCCGCCAAAAACATTCAGTACTTC. It codes for CASSSPAKNIQYF.

This chain uses TRBV6-2 or TRBV6-3 with TRBJ2-3, with D perhaps TRBD2 (6 bases). This CDR3 is built from 16 residues. Germline lookup yields CDR1 MNHEY and CDR2 SVGEGT. Trimming shortened V by 2 bases and J by 2 bases, and 14 bases separated the two germline ends. CDR3 DNA: TGTGCCAGCAGTTACCGGCTGGAGGGCCCCACAGATACGCAGTATTTT. Its protein is CASSYRLEGPTDTQYF.

This chain uses TRBV2 with TRBJ1-4; possible D gene TRBD1, 5 bases. The CDR3 extends over 18 amino acids. The V end lost 3 bases, the J end lost 0 bases, and 17 bases lay between the germline ends. Germline V gene lookup returns CDR1 SNHLY and CDR2 FYNNEI. The CDR3 spells CASSDDPGTPATNEKLFF. As DNA, the CDR3 is TGTGCCAGCAGTGATGACCCCGGGACTCCTGCAACTAATGAAAAACTGTTTTTT.

In its sample, this clonotype was seen a few times. The CDR3 DNA reads as TGTGCCAGCAGCCATCCAGGGGGGACTAACTATGGCTACACCTTC. It codes for CASSHPGGTNYGYTF. V usage is TRBV14 and J usage is TRBJ1-2; TRBD1 aligns across 7 bases. The junction had 4 bases not matched to a gene; V was cut back by 3 bases and J by 0 bases. There are 15 residues in the CDR3. Germline V gene lookup returns CDR1 SGHDN and CDR2 FVKESK.

The J gene is TRBJ2-6, the V gene TRBV5-1; no definite D call. Germline V gene sequence: CDR1 SGHRS, CDR2 YFSETQ. V was clipped by 2 bases and J by 0 bases, with 15 bases between them. The CDR3 contains 18 residues. CDR3 sequence reads: CASSFVGKTYSGANVLTF. CDR3 nucleotide sequence: TGCGCCAGCAGCTTCGTGGGGAAAACTTACTCTGGGGCCAACGTCCTGACTTTC.